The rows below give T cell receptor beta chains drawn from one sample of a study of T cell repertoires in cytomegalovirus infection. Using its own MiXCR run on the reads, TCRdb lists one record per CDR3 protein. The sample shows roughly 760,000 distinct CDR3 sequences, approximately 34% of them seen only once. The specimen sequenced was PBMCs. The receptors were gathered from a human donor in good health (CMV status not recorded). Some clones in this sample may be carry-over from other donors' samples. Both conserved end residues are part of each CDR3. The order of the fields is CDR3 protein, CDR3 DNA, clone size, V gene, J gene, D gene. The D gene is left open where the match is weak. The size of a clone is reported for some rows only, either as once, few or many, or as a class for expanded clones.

CASTSGGGRFNEQFF,TGTGCCAGCACCTCCGGGGGGGGGAGGTTCAATGAGCAGTTCTTC,-,TRBV6-2/TRBV6-3,TRBJ2-1,TRBD2
CASSPPGPPTADTQYF,TGTGCCAGCAGCCCACCGGGCCCCCCTACCGCAGATACGCAGTATTTT,-,TRBV5-8,TRBJ2-3,-
CSARGSAFGDTQYF,TGCAGTGCTAGAGGGTCCGCCTTTGGAGATACGCAGTATTTT,-,TRBV20-1,TRBJ2-3,-
CSARGSSIYF,TGCAGCGCAAGGGGAAGCTCCATATATTTT,-,TRBV29-1,TRBJ1-3,-
CASRLDRPNTEAFF,TGTGCCAGCAGGTTGGACAGACCGAACACTGAAGCTTTCTTT,many,TRBV7-9,TRBJ1-1,-
CASSLRTAGAYNEQFF,TGCGCCAGCAGCCTCCGGACAGCGGGGGCCTACAATGAGCAGTTCTTC,-,TRBV4-1,TRBJ2-1,TRBD2
CASRPGQQTYYQYF,TGTGCCAGCAGACCGGGACAGCAAACCTACTATCAGTACTTC,-,TRBV12-3/TRBV12-4,TRBJ2-7,TRBD1
CASSQDRRNTIYF,TGCGCCAGCAGCCAAGATCGGCGAAACACCATATATTTT,few,TRBV4-1,TRBJ1-3,-
CASSLAPTTGSEQYF,TGCGCCAGCAGCTTGGCCCCAACGACAGGTAGCGAGCAGTACTTC,few,TRBV5-1,TRBJ2-7,-
CASSDYGVANVLTF,TGTGCCAGCAGTGATTACGGGGTAGCCAACGTCCTGACTTTC,-,TRBV2,TRBJ2-6,-
CASSKGRYQPQHF,TGTGCCAGCAGTAAAGGGCGGTACCAGCCCCAGCATTTT,few,TRBV6-1,TRBJ1-5,-
CAIRGQGMNTEAFF,TGTGCCATCAGAGGACAGGGCATGAACACTGAAGCTTTCTTT,few,TRBV10-3,TRBJ1-1,TRBD1
CASSLIGTALSNQPQHF,TGTGCCAGCAGCTTAATCGGGACAGCCCTTAGCAATCAGCCCCAGCATTTT,many,TRBV7-8,TRBJ1-5,TRBD1
CAIQGWGNTIYF,TGTGCCATCCAGGGGTGGGGAAACACCATATATTTT,-,TRBV12-3/TRBV12-4,TRBJ1-3,-
CASRHFQLGRDEQFF,TGTGCCAGCCGACATTTCCAGTTAGGTCGGGATGAGCAGTTCTTC,-,TRBV6-2/TRBV6-3,TRBJ2-1,-
CASSLIDGISTF,TGTGCCAGCAGCTTAATTGACGGAATTTCCACCTTC,-,TRBV7-9,TRBJ1-2,-
CASSLDLSNGRYGYTF,TGTGCCAGCAGCTTAGATTTGTCCAACGGACGATATGGCTACACCTTC,-,TRBV7-9,TRBJ1-2,-
CASSLAPLGGDNEQFF,TGTGCCAGCAGCTTAGCACCTCTCGGGGGGGACAATGAGCAGTTCTTC,-,TRBV7-2,TRBJ2-1,TRBD2
CASSFGSSYNEQFF,TGTGCCAGCAGTTTTGGGAGCTCCTACAATGAGCAGTTCTTC,many,TRBV12-3/TRBV12-4,TRBJ2-1,-
CASSLNAIGQPVGPQHF,TGTGCCAGCAGTTTGAACGCTATTGGGCAGCCCGTGGGGCCCCAGCATTTT,-,TRBV28,TRBJ1-5,-
CASSQDLGGEGDEQFF,TGCGCCAGCAGCCAAGATCTTGGGGGAGAAGGGGATGAGCAGTTCTTC,few,TRBV4-1,TRBJ2-1,-
CASSELESSYNEQFF,TGTGCCAGCAGTGAACTTGAGAGCTCCTACAATGAGCAGTTCTTC,-,TRBV2,TRBJ2-1,-
CATSRDYTHGYTF,TGTGCCACCAGCAGAGATTATACGCATGGCTACACCTTC,-,TRBV15,TRBJ1-2,-
CAISPTLGTQYF,TGTGCCATCAGCCCTACTTTGGGGACCCAATACTTC,-,TRBV7-3,TRBJ2-5,-
CAISCWRGGYEQYF,TGTGCCATCAGTTGTTGGCGAGGAGGCTACGAGCAGTACTTC,-,TRBV10-3,TRBJ2-7,-
CASSQALVGLGAADTQYF,TGCGCCAGCAGCCAAGCTCTCGTCGGTCTAGGGGCCGCAGATACGCAGTATTTT,-,TRBV4-1,TRBJ2-3,-
CASRPSGNSYEQYF,TGTGCCAGCAGGCCTAGCGGGAACTCCTACGAGCAGTACTTC,-,TRBV7-2,TRBJ2-7,TRBD2
CASSLRTAGPGEQYF,TGTGCCAGCAGTTTGCGGACAGCGGGACCTGGGGAGCAGTACTTC,few,TRBV28,TRBJ2-7,-
CASSNLGTPQKQFF,TGTGCCAGCAGTAACCTCGGGACTCCTCAGAAGCAGTTCTTC,-,TRBV2,TRBJ2-1,-
CASTRENTIYF,TGTGCCAGCACCCGGGAGAACACCATATATTTT,-,TRBV2,TRBJ1-3,-
CASSDLGTVSETQYF,TGTGCCAGCAGTGACTTGGGGACAGTGTCGGAGACCCAGTACTTC,-,TRBV28,TRBJ2-5,TRBD1
CASSLARIGGSNYGYTF,TGTGCCAGCAGCTTAGCGCGAATCGGGGGTTCTAACTATGGCTACACCTTC,few,TRBV7-2,TRBJ1-2,-
CSAVGGLGYNEQFF,TGCAGTGCCGTTGGGGGGTTGGGGTACAATGAGCAGTTCTTC,few,TRBV20-1,TRBJ2-1,-